A selection of T cell receptor beta chains follows, all from one sample in a study of OX40 agonist ivuxolimab in advanced cancers. Profiled with immunoSEQ multiplex PCR; TCRdb holds only in-frame clones, not every one. This table has 70,000 to 95,000 clones, around 90% appearing once. The material was CD4+ or CD8+ T cells sorted from blood, obtained in a trial of the OX40 agonist ivuxolimab. Every receptor here comes from an adult with an advanced solid tumor such as melanoma, head and neck, liver or kidney cancer. The CDR3 runs from the conserved cysteine through the conserved F or W.

TRBV18,TRBJ1-2,CASSPTRAGPLYGYTF
TRBV6-1,TRBJ1-2,CASTQQGDWGYGYTF
TRBV27,TRBJ2-5,CASSFLTGQETQYF
TRBV11-2,TRBJ1-1,CASSLRTGQNTEAFF
TRBV6-1,TRBJ2-3,CASSPLRGTDTQYF
TRBV19,TRBJ1-1,CASSIQEGQAFF
TRBV6-6,TRBJ2-1,CAGSTAGAGQFF
TRBV28,TRBJ2-3,CASSLPNGSTDTQYF
TRBV9,TRBJ2-2,CASNLGTSTGELFF
TRBV7-9,TRBJ2-1,CASSPRGPGPNEQFF
TRBV5-6,TRBJ1-2,CASSLTVDGYTF
TRBV5-8,TRBJ1-3,CASSLGISGNTIYF
TRBV7-2,NA,CASSFIAGVSEQYF
TRBV7-9,TRBJ1-4,CASSLGRRNNEKLFF
TRBV19,TRBJ2-1,CASSKGGRIYNEQFF
TRBV11-3,TRBJ2-2,CASSLEPNTGELFF
TRBV6-1,TRBJ2-7,CASSVGTGEQYF
TRBV5-1,TRBJ1-4,CASAMRATNEKLFF
TRBV5-1,TRBJ2-3,CASSLGQGQRTDTQYF
TRBV19,TRBJ2-7,CASSTYSGSSSYEQYF
TRBV19,TRBJ2-5,CASGFSGRAWETQYF
TRBV6-1,TRBJ1-1,CASSEFTGDQAFF
TRBV6-6,TRBJ1-5,CASTHGQGQPQHF
TRBV7-6,TRBJ2-2,CASSLGQNPTGELFF
TRBV10-3,TRBJ2-2,CAISERGNANTGELFF
TRBV30,TRBJ2-1,CAWSALQGGNNEQFF
TRBV15,TRBJ2-5,CAIAGGGPQETQYF
TRBV25-1,TRBJ2-1,CASRDWDEQFF
TRBV7-6,TRBJ2-2,CASSLRGGRELFF
TRBV30,TRBJ1-3,CAWSTGNTIYF
TRBV10-3,TRBJ2-3,CAISESRETDTQYF
TRBV7-9,TRBJ1-2,CASSPRQGLNYGYTF
TRBV7-7,TRBJ2-1,CASSLAPRGEQFF
TRBV11-2,TRBJ1-3,CASSLIRGSGNTIYF
TRBV29-1,TRBJ2-2,CSVGGTGELFF
TRBV15,TRBJ2-7,CATGRDRASGEQYF
TRBV6-5,TRBJ1-3,CASSYHMTGLRNTIYF
TRBV6-1,TRBJ1-5,CASSDRRANQPQHF